This T cell receptor (beta chain) was captured by sequencing in a study of shared clonotypes between healthy human individuals. Looking at the study overall: CD8 memory received one plate per donor, CD8 naive two, CD4 memory three and CD4 naive three. Study-wide points: Sequencing depth was a factor that was expected to affect clonotype sharing among donors. Between four donors, naive CD4 clonotypes were shared at a level of about 5%.

CDR1 SGHTS and CDR2 YDEGEE come from the germline V gene. This CDR3 has 16 amino acids. Between the trimmed V and J ends, which lost 4 bases and 0 bases, there was a span of 17 bases. This clone was picked up one time. Its antigen remains unidentified. Genomic DNA from each subset was divided evenly over several immunoSEQ plates. Profiled with immunoSEQ multiplex PCR; TCRdb holds only in-frame clones, not every one. The sample records about a million clones, about 76% being singletons. The sequence was obtained from a man between 18 and 29 years old in good health. The chain couples TRBV5-8 to TRBJ2-7; no definite D call. The specimen sequenced was memory CD4+ T cells sorted from blood. Indicated subset: CD45RA-negative fraction. CDR3 DNA sequence: TGTGCCAGCAGCCTTTTAAAGAGACGTCTCTCCTACGAGCAGTACTTC. Amino acid sequence: CASSLLKRRLSYEQYF. Looking up the rest from reference TRBV5-8 and TRBJ2-7 gives the full variable domain: EAGVTQSPTHLIKTRGQQATLRCSPISGHTSVYWYQQALGLGLQFLLWYDEGEERNRGNFPPRFSGRQFPNYSSELNVNALELEDSALYLCASSLLKRRLSYEQYFGPGTRLTVT.